This entry describes one TCR beta chain. This sample was included in a study of blood T cell repertoires in COVID-19. Across the study: COVID-19 samples, acute and convalescent, were from the United States, Italy and Spain. Nucleic acid was either cDNA or gDNA, and it came from T cells, B-cell-depleted T cells, or PBMCs.

Trimming pared 3 bases from V and 2 bases from J, leaving 14 bases between. Germline-derived CDR1 and CDR2 are LNHDA and SQIVND (reference sequence). This CDR3 contains 15 residues. The authors' processing: Reference gene primer amplification gave nucleated cell count estimates. Method: immunoSEQ multiplex PCR; TCRdb's copy keeps in-frame clones and lacks some. The V and J calls and the clone size are those of that table, but D and trimming were determined from the DNA. The table has a few hundred thousand clones, approximately 85% seen once. Sequencing was performed on peripheral blood. This receptor was identified in a man aged 45 to 65 who had recovered from COVID-19. The chain has TRBV19 and TRBJ2-7, with D possibly matching TRBD1 (6 bases). CDR3 loop: CASSIRGRGAYEQYF. The CDR3 nucleotides read TGTGCCAGTAGTATCAGGGGCAGGGGAGCCTACGAGCAGTACTTC.